This TCR beta chain was sequenced in a study of response to subunit inactivated influenza vaccine. The study, taken as a whole, reports: Each seasonal influenza vaccination recruits few new T cells, the authors suggested.

Looked up from germline, CDR1 is SQVTM and CDR2 is ANQGSEA. V lost 7 bases, J lost 2 bases, and 13 bases lay in between. The CDR3 has 13 amino acids. This clonotype has at least ten counts. Its target is not known. TCRdb recomputed calls from the RT-PCR reads with MiXCR, one row per CDR3 protein. The sample contains roughly 790,000 distinct CDR3 sequences, 21% of which appear only once. This sequence joins TRBV29-1 and TRBJ2-3, with D possibly being TRBD1 or TRBD2 (5 bases each). This receptor was identified in a man in his fifties who received an inactivated influenza vaccine. Sequencing was performed on PBMCs from blood, taken more than 4 days after vaccination. The CDR3 is CSGDAGLTDTQYF. The DNA of the CDR3 is TGCAGCGGGGACGCCGGACTCACAGATACGCAGTATTTT.